This TCR beta chain comes out of a study of OX40 agonist ivuxolimab in advanced cancers. Study-level results: In a subset of nonresponders, normalized T-cell clonal expansion was also low. CD8+ T cells were the subset that, on average, had more expanded clones than CD4+. Both blood CD4+ and CD8+ T cells showed clonal growth by week 6 at 0.1 to 3.0 mg/kg.

The assay was immunoSEQ multiplex PCR, and TCRdb's table has in-frame clones only and misses some. The sample lists 40,000 to 60,000 clones; 92% were seen once. CDR1 and CDR2 from the germline V gene are LGHNA and YNFKEQ. CDR3 length: 13 amino acids. Trimming cost V 4 bases and J 5 bases, with 9 bases left between them. Turning to this clone: The target antigen is unknown.

Sample: CD4+ or CD8+ T cells sorted from blood, taken in a trial of the OX40 agonist ivuxolimab. The chain combines TRBV4-2 with TRBJ2-1; D remains ambiguous. This receptor was obtained from an adult with an advanced solid tumor such as melanoma, head and neck, liver or kidney cancer. This chain's CDR3 is CASSPAGDNEQFF. DNA for the CDR3: TGTGCCAGCAGCCCGGCTGGGGACAATGAGCAGTTCTTC.